The sequence of this T cell receptor beta chain was determined in a study of blood T cell repertoires in COVID-19. V lost 0 bases and J lost 0, with 12 bases in between. This CDR3 has 17 amino acids. Germline V lookup: CDR1 SGHNT, CDR2 YYREEE (reference sequence). In the authors' workflow: Amplified reference gene primers provided the basis for estimating nucleated cell counts. The assay was immunoSEQ multiplex PCR, and TCRdb's table has in-frame clones only and misses some. That table gives V, J and clone size, and the DNA gave D and trimming. The sample yields about 150,000 clones, about 85% seen once.

The chain has TRBV5-4 and TRBJ1-4; no clear D gene. Material for sequencing was PBMCs or T cells enriched from blood (not recorded which). The TCR was taken from a woman between 50 and 59 years old who had recovered from COVID-19. CDR3 sequence: CASSLGRAAATNEKLFF. CDR3 nucleotides: TGTGCCAGCAGCTTGGGGAGGGCAGCGGCAACTAATGAAAAACTGTTTTTT.